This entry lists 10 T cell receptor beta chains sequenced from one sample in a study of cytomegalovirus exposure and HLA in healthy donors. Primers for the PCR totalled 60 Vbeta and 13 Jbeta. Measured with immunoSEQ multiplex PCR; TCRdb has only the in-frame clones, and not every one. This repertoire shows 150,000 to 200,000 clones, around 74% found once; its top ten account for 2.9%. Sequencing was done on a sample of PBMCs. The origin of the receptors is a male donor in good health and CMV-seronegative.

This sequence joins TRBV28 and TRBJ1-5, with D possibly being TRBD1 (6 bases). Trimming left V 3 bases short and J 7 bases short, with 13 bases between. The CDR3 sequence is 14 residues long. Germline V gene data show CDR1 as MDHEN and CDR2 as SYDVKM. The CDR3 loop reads CASSFSTGKQPQHF. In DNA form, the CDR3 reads TGTGCCAGCAGTTTTAGTACAGGGAAACAGCCCCAGCATTTT.

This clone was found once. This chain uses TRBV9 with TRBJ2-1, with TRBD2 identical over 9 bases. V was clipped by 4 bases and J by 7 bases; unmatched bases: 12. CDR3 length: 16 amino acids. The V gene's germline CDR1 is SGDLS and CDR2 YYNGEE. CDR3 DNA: TGTGCCAGCAGCACGGGGCGGGGGGGCCCTGCTAATGAGCAGTTCTTC. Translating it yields CASSTGRGGPANEQFF.

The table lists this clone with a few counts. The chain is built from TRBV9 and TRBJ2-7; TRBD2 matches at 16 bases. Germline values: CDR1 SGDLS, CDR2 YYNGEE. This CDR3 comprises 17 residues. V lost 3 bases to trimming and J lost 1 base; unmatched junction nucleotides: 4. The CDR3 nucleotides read TGTGCCAGCAGCGAGGGACTAGCGGGAGGGCCTTCCTACGAGCAGTACTTC. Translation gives CASSEGLAGGPSYEQYF.

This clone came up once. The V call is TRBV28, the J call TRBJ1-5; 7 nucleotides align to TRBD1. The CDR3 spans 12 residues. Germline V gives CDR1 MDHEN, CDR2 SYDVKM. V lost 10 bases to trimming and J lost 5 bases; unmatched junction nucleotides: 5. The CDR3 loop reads CAIQGLDQPQHF. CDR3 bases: TGTGCCATACAGGGGCTGGATCAGCCCCAGCATTTT.

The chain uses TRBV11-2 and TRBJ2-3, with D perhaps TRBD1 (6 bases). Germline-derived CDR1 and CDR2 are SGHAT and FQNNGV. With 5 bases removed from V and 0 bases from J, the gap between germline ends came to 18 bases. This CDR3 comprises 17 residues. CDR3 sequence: CASSPRQVYSSTDTQYF. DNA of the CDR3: TGTGCCAGCAGCCCCAGACAGGTTTACTCTAGCACAGATACGCAGTATTTT.

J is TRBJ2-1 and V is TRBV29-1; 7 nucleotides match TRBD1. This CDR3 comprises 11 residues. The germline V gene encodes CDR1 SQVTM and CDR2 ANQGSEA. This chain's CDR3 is CSGTVYNEQFF. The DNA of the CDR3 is TGCAGTGGGACAGTCTACAATGAGCAGTTCTTC.

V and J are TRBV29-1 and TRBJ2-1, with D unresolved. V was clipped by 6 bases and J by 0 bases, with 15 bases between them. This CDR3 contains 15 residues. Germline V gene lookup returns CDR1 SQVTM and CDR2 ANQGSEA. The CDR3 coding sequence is TGCAGCGTCCCTCGGGTGGAGAGCTCCTACAATGAGCAGTTCTTC. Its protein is CSVPRVESSYNEQFF.

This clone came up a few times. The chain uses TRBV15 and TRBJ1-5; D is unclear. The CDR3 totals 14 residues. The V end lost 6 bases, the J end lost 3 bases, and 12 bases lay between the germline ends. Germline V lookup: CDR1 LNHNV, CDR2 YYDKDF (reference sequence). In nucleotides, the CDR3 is TGTGCCACCAGTTCGATGACTTCCAATCAGCCCCAGCATTTT. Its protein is CATSSMTSNQPQHF.

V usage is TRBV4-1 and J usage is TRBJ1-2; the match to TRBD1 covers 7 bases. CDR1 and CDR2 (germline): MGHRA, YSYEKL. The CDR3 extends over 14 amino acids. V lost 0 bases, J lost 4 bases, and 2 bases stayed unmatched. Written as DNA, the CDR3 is TGCGCCAGCAGCCAAGAACAGGGGAGCTATGGCTACACCTTC. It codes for CASSQEQGSYGYTF.

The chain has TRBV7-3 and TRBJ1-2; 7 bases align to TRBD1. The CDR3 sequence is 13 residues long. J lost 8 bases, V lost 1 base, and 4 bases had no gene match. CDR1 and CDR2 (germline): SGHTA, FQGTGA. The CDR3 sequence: CASSLNRGRGYTF. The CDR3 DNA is TGTGCCAGCAGCTTAAACAGGGGCCGCGGCTACACCTTC.